The 9 T cell receptor beta chains below come from one sample, sequenced in a study of T cell repertoires in cytomegalovirus infection. TCRdb itself ran the reads through MiXCR, one entry per CDR3 protein. Counted here are approximately 500,000 distinct CDR3 sequences, approximately 15% occurring once; the ten biggest clones make up under 30%. Specimen: CD8+ T cells from PBMCs. These receptors all stem from a human donor in good health (CMV status not recorded). Some clones in this sample may be carry-over from other donors' samples.

This clonotype was seen repeatedly, ten times or more. The chain couples TRBV10-3 to TRBJ2-3, with 10 positions matching TRBD2. CDR1 is ENHRY and CDR2 is SYGVKD in the germline V gene. With 3 bases clipped from V and 3 bases from J, the junction kept 18 bases outside the gene matches. The CDR3 sequence is 20 residues long. CDR3 in DNA: TGTGCCATCAGTGATCTCGCTAGCGGGAGAGTATATGGGTCGACAGATACGCAGTATTTT. Its protein product is CAISDLASGRVYGSTDTQYF.

This clonotype has at least ten counts. This chain connects TRBV7-6 to TRBJ2-7; tentative D call: TRBD1 (6 bases). The CDR3 totals 13 residues. V was cut by 0 bases and J by 5 bases, with 8 bases left in between. Germline values: CDR1 SGHVS, CDR2 FNYEAQ. CDR3 DNA: TGTGCCAGCAGCTTAGCCCAGGGGAACGAGCAGTACTTC. Translating gives CASSLAQGNEQYF.

This clonotype was recorded at least ten times. The V and J genes are TRBV7-9 and TRBJ2-1; 13 nucleotides match TRBD2. The V gene end was trimmed by 5 bases and the J gene end by 4 bases; junction bases not matched to a gene: 17. The CDR3 spans 20 residues. From germline, CDR1 is SEHNR and CDR2 FQNEAQ (reference sequence). The CDR3: CASSPRGPGTSGKGYNEQFF. The DNA of the CDR3 is TGTGCCAGCAGCCCTAGGGGCCCCGGGACTAGCGGGAAGGGGTACAATGAGCAGTTCTTC.

This clonotype has only a few counts. V gene TRBV6-5 combines with J gene TRBJ1-2; 7 bases match TRBD1. This CDR3 has 14 amino acids. Germline CDR1 is MNHEY and CDR2 is SVGAGI. Losses at the gene ends were 4 bases for V and 5 bases for J; bases not matched to a gene: 7. The CDR3 DNA follows: TGTGCCAGCAGTTCTACCGGGACAGCGTATGGCTACACCTTC. It translates to CASSSTGTAYGYTF.

This clonotype has at least ten counts. The chain joins TRBV11-1 to TRBJ2-1; 13 nucleotides line up with TRBD2. The CDR3 loop spans 17 amino acids. Germline V CDR1 and CDR2: SGHAT, FQDESV (reference sequence). V lost 2 bases, J lost 3 bases, and 4 bases stayed unmatched. The CDR3 here is CASSLPGLAGVYNEQFF. CDR3 DNA: TGTGCCAGCAGCTTACCCGGACTAGCGGGAGTCTACAATGAGCAGTTCTTC.

This clonotype showed up just a few times. The V gene is TRBV6-6, the J gene TRBJ1-3; D gene unclear. Trimming took 6 bases from V and 0 from J, leaving 15 bases between them. The CDR3 is 16 residues long. Germline V gene data show CDR1 as MNHNY and CDR2 as SVGAGI (reference sequence). The CDR3 DNA reads TGTGCCAGCAGCCACCCCTTGGCGGTCTCTGGAAACACCATATATTTT. Protein: CASSHPLAVSGNTIYF.

This clonotype was detected many times. The J gene is TRBJ2-3, the V gene TRBV11-1; 8 nucleotides line up with TRBD2. The CDR3 totals 16 residues. V lost 6 bases to trimming and J lost 2 bases; unmatched junction nucleotides: 10. Germline loops: CDR1 SGHAT, CDR2 FQDESV (reference sequence). CDR3 DNA sequence: TGTGCCAGCAGTCGGGGGGGAGCGGCCACCACAGATACGCAGTATTTT. Its translation: CASSRGGAATTDTQYF. The variable domain in full, with the rest retrieved from reference TRBV11-1 and TRBJ2-3, is EAEVAQSPRYKITEKSQAVAFWCDPISGHATLYWYRQILGQGPELLVQFQDESVVDDSQLPKDRFSAERLKGVDSTLKIQPAELGDSAMYLCASSRGGAATTDTQYFGPGTRLTVL.

This clonotype was recorded a few times. The rearrangement links TRBV10-2 to TRBJ1-1, with 7 bases aligning to TRBD1. The germline CDR1 and CDR2 sequences are WSHSY and SAAADI. The V segment lost 2 bases and the J segment 7 bases; nucleotides outside the gene matches: 4. This CDR3 spans 13 amino acids. CDR3 in DNA: TGCGCCAGCAGTGAGCTGTCAGGGGGTGAAGCTTTCTTT. Protein sequence: CASSELSGGEAFF.

This clonotype occurred many times. The chain links TRBV7-6 to TRBJ2-3; the D is unclear. Germline lookup yields CDR1 SGHVS and CDR2 FNYEAQ. The germline V and J ends were trimmed by 2 bases and 0 bases, with 6 bases remaining between them. CDR3 length: 14 amino acids. CDR3 region: CASSLRVSTDTQYF. CDR3 sequence (DNA): TGTGCCAGCAGCTTAAGGGTTAGCACAGATACGCAGTATTTT.